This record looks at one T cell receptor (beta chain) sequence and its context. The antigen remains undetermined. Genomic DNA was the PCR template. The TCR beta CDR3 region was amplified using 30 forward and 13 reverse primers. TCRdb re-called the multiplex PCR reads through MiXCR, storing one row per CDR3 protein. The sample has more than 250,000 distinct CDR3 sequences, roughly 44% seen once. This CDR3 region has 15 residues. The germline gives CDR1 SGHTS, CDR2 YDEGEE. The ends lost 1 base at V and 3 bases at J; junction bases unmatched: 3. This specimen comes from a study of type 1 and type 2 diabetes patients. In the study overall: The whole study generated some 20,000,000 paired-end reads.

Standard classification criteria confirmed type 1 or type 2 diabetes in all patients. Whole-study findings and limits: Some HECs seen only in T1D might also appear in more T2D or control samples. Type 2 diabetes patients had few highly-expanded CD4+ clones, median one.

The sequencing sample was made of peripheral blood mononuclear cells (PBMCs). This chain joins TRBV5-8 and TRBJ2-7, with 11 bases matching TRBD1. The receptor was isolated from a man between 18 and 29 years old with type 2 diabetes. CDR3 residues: CASSLPGTGGYEQYF. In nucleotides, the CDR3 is TGTGCCAGCAGCTTGCCCGGGACAGGGGGCTACGAGCAGTACTTC.